This TCR beta chain was sequenced in a study of esophageal squamous cell carcinoma under preoperative chemotherapy (dated by TCRdb to 2016 to 2019). Regarding the study in general: TCR repertoires were profiled in both peripheral blood T cells and tumor-infiltrating lymphocytes. In patients with esophageal squamous cell carcinoma, the study looked at what paclitaxel-nedaplatin chemotherapy did to T-cell receptor repertoires. Repertoires from samples obtained before paclitaxel-nedaplatin therapy were compared with repertoires from samples obtained after paclitaxel-nedaplatin therapy. The cohort comprised a handful of patients with primary esophageal squamous cell carcinoma. Study-wide findings and limitations: Post-treatment tumor-infiltrating lymphocytes appeared partly derived from peripheral T cells migrating into the tumor, not solely from local clonal changes. TCR diversity increased significantly in peripheral T cells after chemotherapy, but not in tumor-infiltrating lymphocytes. Clonotype frequencies shifted immediately and substantially under paclitaxel-nedaplatin therapy, and abundant clones were more likely to contract than to amplify. The analysis included only 5 or 6 patients with esophageal squamous cell carcinoma, making the cohort small.

According to the germline V gene, CDR1 reads SGHVS and CDR2 reads FQNEAQ. From the cysteine through the phenylalanine, the CDR3 covers 14 amino acids. Only the CDR3 part of the read is kept: 42 bases, read in frame from the first base. As to this clonotype: Its antigen is still unknown. One end of the junction is discordant with germline, which a read error may explain.

In light of the paper, this sample's time point label describes: before preoperative PTX-NDP chemotherapy. Paclitaxel-nedaplatin was administered to patients as preoperative chemotherapy before surgery. The protocol used for the library was PCR. The reads were generated on a HiSeq X Ten. TCR repertoires were characterized by high-throughput sequencing. The public sequencing data were trimmed at Q25 with fastp and processed into clonotypes with MiXCR by TCRdb, which kept only in-frame beta chains. Every distinct CDR3 protein forms one entry, paired with its most common genes and DNA. This sample gives 25,000 to 35,000 distinct CDR3 sequences in total; approximately 50% of them show up just once. Approximately 12% of the sample goes to the ten largest clones.

Here the chain combines TRBV7-8 and TRBJ2-6; TRBD1 is a weak D gene call, 6 bases matching. The sequence was collected from a human donor with esophageal squamous cell carcinoma. The donor label of this sample is uncertain. The sample was acquired from a patient given preoperative chemotherapy. The DNA is as follows: TGTGCCAGCAGCTTAATCGGGGTCAGGGGCGCCCAGTATTTC. This gives the protein CASSLIGVRGAQYF.